A single sample gave rise to the 24 T cell receptor beta chains below, sequenced in a study of T cell responses to AZD1222 COVID-19 vaccine. Produced via immunoSEQ multiplex PCR; TCRdb's table is partial and in-frame only. Among about 98,000 clones, 70% to 90% were seen once, and the ten largest hold approximately 6.3%. This specimen was peripheral blood, taken on day 0 of AZD1222 vaccination. The receptors here all came from an adult in good health.

This clone was detected once. The chain recombines TRBV20-1 with TRBJ2-7; D unresolved. Trimming took 0 bases from V and 3 from J, leaving 3 bases between them. CDR1 is DFQATT and CDR2 is SNEGSKA in the germline V gene (reference sequence). CDR3 length: 11 residues. CDR3 loop: CSARDHYEQYF. In DNA, the CDR3 is TGCAGTGCTAGAGATCACTACGAGCAGTACTTC.

This chain connects TRBV10-2 to TRBJ1-4; 8 bases map to TRBD1. Germline V gene lookup returns CDR1 WSHSY and CDR2 SAAADI. This CDR3 region has 13 residues. Trimming at V came to 8 bases and at J to 5 bases, leaving 4 bases not matched to a gene. The CDR3 DNA reads TGCGCCAGCGTGGGACAGGACAATGAAAAACTGTTTTTT. This sequence encodes CASVGQDNEKLFF.

The chain carries TRBV3-1 (or the pseudogene TRBV3-2) and TRBJ2-1; 10 bases line up with TRBD2. Unmatched junction bases numbered 10, after V lost 0 bases and J lost 2 bases. This CDR3 spans 19 amino acids. Looked up from germline, CDR1 is LGHDT and CDR2 is YNNKEL (reference sequence). The CDR3 DNA sequence: TGTGCCAGCAGCCAAGAATTGAGCGGGAGGGCCAGGACCTACAATGAGCAGTTCTTC. As protein: CASSQELSGRARTYNEQFF.

This clone was counted a few times. This chain joins TRBV5-1 and TRBJ1-2; tentatively, D is TRBD1 (5 bases). The germline V and J ends were trimmed by 0 bases and 7 bases, with 13 bases remaining between them. The CDR3 consists of 14 residues. CDR1 and CDR2 (germline): SGHRS, YFSETQ. CDR3 loop: CASSLGEGRGGYTF. CDR3 in DNA: TGCGCCAGCAGCTTGGGCGAGGGGCGAGGTGGCTACACCTTC.

V gene TRBV2 combines with J gene TRBJ2-1; D gene ambiguous. The length of the CDR3 is 13 residues. Germline values: CDR1 SNHLY, CDR2 FYNNEI. Trimming pared 5 bases from V and 6 bases from J, leaving 11 bases between. CDR3 nucleotide sequence: TGTGCCAGCAGTCCAGGACCGCTCAATGAGCAGTTCTTC. It specifies CASSPGPLNEQFF.

The V and J genes are TRBV12-3 or TRBV12-4 and TRBJ1-5; 7 positions match TRBD1. V dropped 4 bases and J dropped 4; count of bases not matched to a gene: 1. This CDR3 spans 13 amino acids. The CDR3 DNA sequence: TGTGCCAGCAGTTCGGGACAGAATCAGCCCCAGCATTTT. Translation gives CASSSGQNQPQHF.

The V call is TRBV30, the J call TRBJ1-3; D remains unclear. The germline CDR1 and CDR2 sequences are GTSNPN and SVGIG (reference sequence). V lost 1 base, J lost 0 bases, and 4 bases lay in between. CDR3 length: 13 residues. The CDR3 DNA sequence: TGTGCCTGGAGTGACGACTCTGGAAACACCATATATTTT. Protein: CAWSDDSGNTIYF.

The chain employs TRBV28 and TRBJ2-1, with 11 bases fitting TRBD2. V shed 1 base and J 5 bases; nucleotides not matched to a gene: 4. Germline CDR1 reads MDHEN; CDR2 reads SYDVKM. The CDR3 spans 16 residues. CDR3 protein: CASSLLTSGANNEQFF. CDR3 bases: TGTGCCAGCAGTTTATTGACTAGCGGGGCTAACAATGAGCAGTTCTTC.

This sequence joins TRBV27 and TRBJ2-3; D not resolved. Germline values: CDR1 MNHEY, CDR2 SMNVEV (reference sequence). The CDR3 loop spans 14 amino acids. V was clipped by 2 bases and J by 4 bases, with 10 bases between them. DNA of the CDR3: TGTGCCAGCAGTTTAGGGGTTTTCCCAGATACGCAGTATTTT. The encoded protein is CASSLGVFPDTQYF.

The gene calls are TRBV27 and TRBJ2-1; TRBD1 agrees at 7 bases. Germline V gives CDR1 MNHEY, CDR2 SMNVEV (reference sequence). CDR3 length: 16 amino acids. V dropped 6 bases and J dropped 5; count of bases not matched to a gene: 13. The CDR3 DNA reads as TGTGCCAGCAGCACGCCCCTCCGGGACAGACACAATGAGCAGTTCTTC. Translation: CASSTPLRDRHNEQFF.

The chain combines TRBV6-5 with TRBJ1-1; 7 bases line up with TRBD1. Germline V CDR1 and CDR2: MNHEY, SVGAGI. V shed 6 bases and J 6 bases; nucleotides not matched to a gene: 4. CDR3 size: 12 residues. The CDR3 reads CASRQGTAEAFF. The CDR3 nucleotides are TGTGCCAGCAGGCAGGGGACAGCTGAAGCTTTCTTT.

This clone occurred once. The gene calls are TRBV4-3 and TRBJ2-5; 9 bases agree with TRBD1. In germline, CDR1 is LGHNA, CDR2 YSLEER. The CDR3 is made up of 15 amino acids. Trimming took 0 bases from V and 6 from J; bases not matched to a gene: 5. This CDR3 reads CASSQDWTGDQTQYF. The CDR3 DNA reads TGCGCCAGCAGCCAAGACTGGACAGGGGACCAGACCCAGTACTTC.

The chain couples TRBV29-1 to TRBJ1-2, with 10 bases aligning to TRBD1. With 4 bases clipped from V and 8 bases from J, the junction kept 7 bases outside the gene matches. Germline-derived CDR1 and CDR2 are SQVTM and ANQGSEA. The CDR3 spans 13 residues. CDR3 protein: CSVAGTGEGGYTF. In DNA, the CDR3 is TGCAGCGTTGCCGGGACAGGGGAAGGGGGCTACACCTTC.

V and J are TRBV28 and TRBJ2-1, with TRBD2 as a possible D gene (7 bases). This CDR3 has 17 residues. Germline V CDR1 and CDR2: MDHEN, SYDVKM. V lost 5 bases to trimming and J lost 6 bases, with 23 bases between them. CDR3 nucleotide sequence: TGTGCCAGCAGTCCCCTGAGGGGGGGCGTAGCGGGCAATGAGCAGTTCTTC. This codes for CASSPLRGGVAGNEQFF.

The CDR3 here is CASGRQGTQETQYF. The CDR3 DNA reads as TGTGCCAGCGGGCGACAGGGAACACAAGAGACCCAGTACTTC. V gene TRBV6-6 combines with J gene TRBJ2-5, with 7 bases identical to TRBD1. CDR3 length: 14 residues. The J segment lost 2 bases and the V segment lost 8 bases, leaving 8 bases of the junction unmatched. CDR1 and CDR2 from the germline V gene are MNHNY and SVGAGI (reference sequence).

V and J are TRBV6-5 and TRBJ1-5; 7 nucleotides align to TRBD1. The CDR3 is 13 residues long. Germline V CDR1 and CDR2: MNHEY, SVGAGI. Unmatched junction bases numbered 3, after V lost 7 bases and J lost 3 bases. The CDR3 protein is CASMGQNNQPQHF. As DNA, the CDR3 is TGTGCCAGCATGGGACAGAACAATCAGCCCCAGCATTTT.

The genes are TRBV27 and TRBJ1-2; TRBD1 matches 8 bases. CDR3 length: 15 amino acids. Germline-derived CDR1 and CDR2 are MNHEY and SMNVEV (reference sequence). J gave up 5 bases and V 2 bases, and 7 bases lay outside the gene matches. CDR3: CASSLLPQGAYGYTF. As DNA, the CDR3 is TGTGCCAGCAGTTTACTCCCCCAGGGGGCTTATGGCTACACCTTC.

The chain recombines TRBV6-5 with TRBJ1-4; D remains unclear. Trimming removed 5 bases from V and 8 bases from J, with 15 bases in between. The germline CDR1 and CDR2 sequences are MNHEY and SVGAGI. This CDR3 is 14 amino acids long. The CDR3: CASSPRPVEEKLFF. CDR3 nucleotide sequence: TGTGCCAGCAGTCCCCGGCCAGTAGAGGAAAAACTGTTTTTT.

The gene calls are TRBV3-1 (or the pseudogene TRBV3-2) and TRBJ2-1, with D possibly matching TRBD2 (6 bases). The CDR3 contains 12 residues. The germline V gene encodes CDR1 LGHDT and CDR2 YNNKEL (reference sequence). Trimming stripped 3 bases from V and 9 bases from J, with 9 bases between. CDR3 sequence (DNA): TGTGCCAGCAGCCAGTTCGGGGGTGAGCAGTTCTTC. Translation: CASSQFGGEQFF.

The chain links TRBV7-9 to TRBJ2-3; D could derive from TRBD1 or TRBD2 (6 bases each). CDR1 is SEHNR and CDR2 is FQNEAQ in the germline V gene (reference sequence). The CDR3 contains 14 residues. V dropped 5 bases and J dropped 1 base, with 10 bases sitting between them. Here the CDR3 reads CASSQGRRTDTQYF. CDR3 DNA: TGTGCCAGCAGCCAGGGGAGGCGCACAGATACGCAGTATTTT.

The chain couples TRBV10-3 to TRBJ1-3; tentative D call: TRBD1 (5 bases). The ends were cut back, 2 bases at V and 4 bases at J, with 15 bases in the middle. CDR3 length equals 16 residues. Looked up from germline, CDR1 is ENHRY and CDR2 is SYGVKD. The CDR3 sequence: CAISEAGTRGGNTIYF. DNA for the CDR3: TGTGCCATCAGTGAGGCGGGGACCCGCGGAGGAAACACCATATATTTT.

The chain uses TRBV6-1 and TRBJ2-6; no clear D gene. Looked up from germline, CDR1 is MNHNS and CDR2 is SASEGT. CDR3 length: 18 amino acids. V lost 4 bases and J lost 0, with 16 bases in between. The CDR3 sequence: CASSVRQQVYSGANVLTF. The CDR3, as DNA: TGTGCCAGCAGTGTCCGACAACAAGTATACTCTGGGGCCAACGTCCTGACTTTC.

This chain links TRBV7-9 with TRBJ2-2; 10 bases agree with TRBD1. This CDR3 has 15 residues. The V gene end was trimmed by 5 bases and the J gene end by 4 bases; junction bases not matched to a gene: 4. Looked up from germline, CDR1 is SEHNR and CDR2 is FQNEAQ (reference sequence). The CDR3 reads CASSRQGAGTGELFF. Written as DNA, the CDR3 is TGTGCCAGCAGCCGACAGGGGGCGGGCACCGGGGAGCTGTTTTTT.

V gene TRBV6-5 combines with J gene TRBJ2-7; 8 bases fit TRBD1. Per the germline V gene, CDR1 is MNHEY and CDR2 is SVGAGI. The V gene end was trimmed by 8 bases and the J gene end by 0 bases; junction bases not matched to a gene: 6. This CDR3 region has 14 residues. The CDR3 sequence is CASRGQGGSYEQYF. CDR3 sequence (DNA): TGTGCCAGCCGCGGACAGGGCGGCTCCTACGAGCAGTACTTC.